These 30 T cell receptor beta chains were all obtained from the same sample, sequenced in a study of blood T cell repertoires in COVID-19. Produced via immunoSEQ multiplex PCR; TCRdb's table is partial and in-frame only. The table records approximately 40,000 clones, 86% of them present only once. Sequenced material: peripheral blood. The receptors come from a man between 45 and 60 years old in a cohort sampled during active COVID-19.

The CDR3 DNA sequence: TGTGCCACCAGTGATGGGGCGGACACAGATACGCAGTATTTT. Protein: CATSDGADTDTQYF. J is TRBJ2-3 and V is TRBV24-1, with D possibly being TRBD1 (5 bases). The V gene's germline CDR1 is KGHDR and CDR2 SFDVKD. This CDR3 has 14 residues. V lost 3 bases, J lost 2 bases, and 8 bases lay in between.

This CDR3 reads CASSPDRASEAFF. In DNA form, the CDR3 reads TGTGCCAGCAGTCCCGACAGGGCCTCTGAAGCTTTCTTT. J is TRBJ1-1 and V is TRBV27, with 7 bases aligning to TRBD1. Germline V gene lookup returns CDR1 MNHEY and CDR2 SMNVEV (reference sequence). The CDR3 covers 13 residues. V gave up 5 bases and J gave up 6 bases; unmatched junction bases: 6.

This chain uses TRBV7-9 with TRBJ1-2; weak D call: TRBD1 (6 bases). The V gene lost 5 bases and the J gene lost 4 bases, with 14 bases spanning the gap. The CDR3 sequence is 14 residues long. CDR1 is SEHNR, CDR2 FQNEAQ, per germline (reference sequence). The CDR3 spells CASSEGSGAYGYTF. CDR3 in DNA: TGTGCCAGCAGCGAGGGGTCAGGGGCCTATGGCTACACCTTC.

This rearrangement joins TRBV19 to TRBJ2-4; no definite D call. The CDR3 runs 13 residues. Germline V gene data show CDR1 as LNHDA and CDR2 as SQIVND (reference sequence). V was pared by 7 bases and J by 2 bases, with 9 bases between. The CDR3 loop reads CASKAATKNIQYF. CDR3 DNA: TGTGCCAGTAAGGCGGCGACCAAAAACATTCAGTACTTC. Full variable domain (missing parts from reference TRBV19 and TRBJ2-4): DGGITQSPKYLFRKEGQNVTLSCEQNLNHDAMYWYRQDPGQGLRLIYYSQIVNDFQKGDIAEGYSVSREKKESFPLTVTSAQKNPTAFYLCASKAATKNIQYFGAGTRLSVL.

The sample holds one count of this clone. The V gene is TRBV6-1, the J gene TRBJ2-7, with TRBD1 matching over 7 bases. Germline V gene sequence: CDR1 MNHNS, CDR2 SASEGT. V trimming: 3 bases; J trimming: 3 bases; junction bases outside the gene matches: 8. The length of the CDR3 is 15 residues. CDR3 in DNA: TGTGCCAGCAGTGAGCCGGGGACAGCCTACTACGAGCAGTACTTC. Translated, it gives CASSEPGTAYYEQYF.

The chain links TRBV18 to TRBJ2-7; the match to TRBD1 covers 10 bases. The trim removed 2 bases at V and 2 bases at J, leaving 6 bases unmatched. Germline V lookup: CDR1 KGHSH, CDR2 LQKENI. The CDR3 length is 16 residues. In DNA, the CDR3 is TGTGCCAGCTCACCAAGGTCGGGGACAGGGGCCTACGAGCAGTACTTC. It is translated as CASSPRSGTGAYEQYF.

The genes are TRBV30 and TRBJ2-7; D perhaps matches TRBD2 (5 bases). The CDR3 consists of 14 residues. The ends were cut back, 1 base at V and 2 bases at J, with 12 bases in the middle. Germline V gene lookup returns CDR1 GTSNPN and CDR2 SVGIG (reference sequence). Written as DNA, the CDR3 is TGTGCCTGGAGTGCACGACTACTTACCTACGAGCAGTACTTC. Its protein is CAWSARLLTYEQYF.

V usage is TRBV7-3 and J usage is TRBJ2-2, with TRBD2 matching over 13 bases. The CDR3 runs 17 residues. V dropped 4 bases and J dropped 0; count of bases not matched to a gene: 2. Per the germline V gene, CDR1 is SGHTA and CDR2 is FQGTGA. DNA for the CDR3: TGTGCCAGCAGCTCGGGACTAGCGGGACCGAACACCGGGGAGCTGTTTTTT. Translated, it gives CASSSGLAGPNTGELFF.

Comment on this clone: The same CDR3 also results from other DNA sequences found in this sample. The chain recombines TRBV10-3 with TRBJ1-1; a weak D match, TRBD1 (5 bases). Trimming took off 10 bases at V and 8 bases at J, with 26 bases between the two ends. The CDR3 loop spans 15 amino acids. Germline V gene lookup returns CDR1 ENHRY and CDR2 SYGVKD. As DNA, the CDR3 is TGTGCCACCGGGGGACCGGAAGGGGCCGCGCGGGAAGCTTTCTTT. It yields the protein CATGGPEGAAREAFF.

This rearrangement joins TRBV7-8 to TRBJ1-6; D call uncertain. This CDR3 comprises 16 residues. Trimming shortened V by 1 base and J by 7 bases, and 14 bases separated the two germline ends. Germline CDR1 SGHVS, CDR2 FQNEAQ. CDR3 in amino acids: CASSLGARRPNSPLHF. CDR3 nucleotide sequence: TGTGCCAGCAGCTTAGGGGCCCGACGGCCAAATTCACCCCTCCACTTT.

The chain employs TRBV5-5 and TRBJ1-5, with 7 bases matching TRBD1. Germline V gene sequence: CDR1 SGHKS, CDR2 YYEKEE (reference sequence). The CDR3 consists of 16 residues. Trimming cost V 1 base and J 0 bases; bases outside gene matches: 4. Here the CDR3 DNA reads TGTGCCAGCAGCTTGACAACAGGGGTTAGCAATCAGCCCCAGCATTTT. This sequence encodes CASSLTTGVSNQPQHF.

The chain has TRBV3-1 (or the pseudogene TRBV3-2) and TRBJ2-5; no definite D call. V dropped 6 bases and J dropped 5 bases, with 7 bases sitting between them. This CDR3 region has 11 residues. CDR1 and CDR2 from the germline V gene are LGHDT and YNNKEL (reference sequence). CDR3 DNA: TGTGCCAGCAGTAACGGTGAGACCCAGTACTTC. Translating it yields CASSNGETQYF.

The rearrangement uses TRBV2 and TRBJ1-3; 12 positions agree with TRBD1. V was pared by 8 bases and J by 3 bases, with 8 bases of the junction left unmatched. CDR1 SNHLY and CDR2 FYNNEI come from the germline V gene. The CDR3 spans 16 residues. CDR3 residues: CASGRDRGQDGNTIYF. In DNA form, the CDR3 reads TGTGCCAGCGGAAGGGACAGGGGGCAAGATGGAAACACCATATATTTT.

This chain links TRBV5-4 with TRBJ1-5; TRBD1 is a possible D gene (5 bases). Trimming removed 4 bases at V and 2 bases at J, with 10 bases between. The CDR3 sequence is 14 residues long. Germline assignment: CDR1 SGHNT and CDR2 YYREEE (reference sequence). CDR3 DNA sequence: TGTGCCAGCAGCCAGGGAATTGGCAATCAGCCCCAGCATTTT. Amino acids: CASSQGIGNQPQHF. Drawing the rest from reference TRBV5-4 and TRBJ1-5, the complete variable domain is ETGVTQSPTHLIKTRGQQVTLRCSSQSGHNTVSWYQQALGQGPQFIFQYYREEENGRGNFPPRFSGLQFPNYSSELNVNALELDDSALYLCASSQGIGNQPQHFGDGTRLSIL.

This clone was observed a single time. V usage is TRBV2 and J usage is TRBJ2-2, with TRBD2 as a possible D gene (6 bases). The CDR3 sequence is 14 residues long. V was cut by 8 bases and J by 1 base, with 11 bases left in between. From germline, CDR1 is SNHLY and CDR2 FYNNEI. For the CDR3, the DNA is TGTGCCAGCGGGGGACTGAGGAACACCGGGGAGCTGTTTTTT. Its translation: CASGGLRNTGELFF.

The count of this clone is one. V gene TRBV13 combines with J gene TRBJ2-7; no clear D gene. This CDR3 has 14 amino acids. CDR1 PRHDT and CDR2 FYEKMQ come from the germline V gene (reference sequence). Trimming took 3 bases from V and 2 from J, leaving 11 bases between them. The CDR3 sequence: CASSFQPSAYEQYF. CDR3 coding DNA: TGTGCCAGCAGCTTTCAACCTAGTGCCTACGAGCAGTACTTC.

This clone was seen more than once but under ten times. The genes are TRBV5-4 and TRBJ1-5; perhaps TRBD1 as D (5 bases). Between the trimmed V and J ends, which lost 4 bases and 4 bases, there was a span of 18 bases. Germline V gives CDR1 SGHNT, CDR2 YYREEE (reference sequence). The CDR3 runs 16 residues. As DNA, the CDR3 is TGTGCCAGCAGCGGAGGGACCATGGTGGGGAATCAGCCCCAGCATTTT. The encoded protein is CASSGGTMVGNQPQHF.

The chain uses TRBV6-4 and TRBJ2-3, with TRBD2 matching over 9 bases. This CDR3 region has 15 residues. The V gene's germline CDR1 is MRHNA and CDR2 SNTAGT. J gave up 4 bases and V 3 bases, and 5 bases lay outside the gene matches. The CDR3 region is CASSETSGSADTQYF. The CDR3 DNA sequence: TGTGCCAGCAGTGAGACTAGCGGTTCTGCAGATACGCAGTATTTT.

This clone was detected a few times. Here the CDR3 reads CATRGSYNEQFF. DNA for the CDR3: TGTGCCACCCGGGGGTCCTACAATGAGCAGTTCTTC. The chain joins TRBV6-6 to TRBJ2-1, with TRBD2 as a possible D gene (6 bases). The V gene's germline CDR1 is MNHNY and CDR2 SVGAGI (reference sequence). V dropped 10 bases and J dropped 1 base, with 8 bases sitting between them. The CDR3 has 12 amino acids.

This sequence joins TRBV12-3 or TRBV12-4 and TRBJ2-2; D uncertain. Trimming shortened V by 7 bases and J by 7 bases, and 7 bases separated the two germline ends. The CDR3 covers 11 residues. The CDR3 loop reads CASTPGGELFF. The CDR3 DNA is TGTGCCAGCACCCCCGGCGGGGAGCTGTTTTTT.

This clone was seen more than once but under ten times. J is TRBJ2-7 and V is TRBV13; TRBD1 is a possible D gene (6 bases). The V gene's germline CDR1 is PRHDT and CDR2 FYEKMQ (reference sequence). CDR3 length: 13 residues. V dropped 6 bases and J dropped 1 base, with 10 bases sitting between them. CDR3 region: CASSGDRSYEQYF. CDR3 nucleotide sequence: TGTGCCAGCAGTGGAGACAGGTCCTACGAGCAGTACTTC.

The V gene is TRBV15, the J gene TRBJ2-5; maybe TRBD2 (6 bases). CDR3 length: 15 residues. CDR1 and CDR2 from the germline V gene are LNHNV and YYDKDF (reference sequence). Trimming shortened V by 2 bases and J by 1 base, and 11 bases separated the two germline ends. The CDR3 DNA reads TGTGCCACCAGCAGACTCCCGGGACTCCAAGAGACCCAGTACTTC. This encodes CATSRLPGLQETQYF.

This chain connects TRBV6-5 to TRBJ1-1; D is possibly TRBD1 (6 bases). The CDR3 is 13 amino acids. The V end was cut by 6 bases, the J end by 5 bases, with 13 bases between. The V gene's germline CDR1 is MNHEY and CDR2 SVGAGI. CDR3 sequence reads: CASRISRGTEAFF. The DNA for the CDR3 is TGTGCCAGCAGGATTTCAAGGGGGACTGAAGCTTTCTTT.

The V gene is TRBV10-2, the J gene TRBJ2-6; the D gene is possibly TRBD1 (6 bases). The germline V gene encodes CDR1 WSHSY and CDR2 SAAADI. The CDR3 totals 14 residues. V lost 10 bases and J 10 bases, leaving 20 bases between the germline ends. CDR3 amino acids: CATRDTSTHNVLTF. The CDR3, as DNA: TGCGCCACCCGGGACACCTCCACCCATAACGTCCTGACTTTC.

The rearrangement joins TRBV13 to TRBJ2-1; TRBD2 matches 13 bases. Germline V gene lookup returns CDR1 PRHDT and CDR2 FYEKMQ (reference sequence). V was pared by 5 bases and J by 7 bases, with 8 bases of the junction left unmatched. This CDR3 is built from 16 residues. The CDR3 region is CASSELGTSGKNEQFF. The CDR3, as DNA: TGTGCCAGCAGCGAACTCGGGACTAGCGGGAAAAATGAGCAGTTCTTC.

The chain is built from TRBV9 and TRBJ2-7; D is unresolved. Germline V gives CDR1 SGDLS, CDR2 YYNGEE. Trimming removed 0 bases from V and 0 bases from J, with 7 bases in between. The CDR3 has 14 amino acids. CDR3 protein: CASSVGPGSYEQYF. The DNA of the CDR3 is TGTGCCAGCAGCGTAGGACCAGGCTCCTACGAGCAGTACTTC.

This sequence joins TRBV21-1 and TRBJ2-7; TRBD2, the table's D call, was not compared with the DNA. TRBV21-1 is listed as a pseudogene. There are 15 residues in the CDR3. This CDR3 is CASSGRTSGSYEQYV. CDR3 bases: TGTGCCAGCAGCGGTAGGACTAGCGGGAGTTACGAGCAGTACGTC.

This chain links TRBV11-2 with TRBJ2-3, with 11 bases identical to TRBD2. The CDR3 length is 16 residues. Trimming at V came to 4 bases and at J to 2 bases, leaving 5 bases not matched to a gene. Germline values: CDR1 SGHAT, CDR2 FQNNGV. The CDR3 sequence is CASSSWTSGSTDTQYF. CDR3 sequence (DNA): TGTGCCAGCAGCTCCTGGACTAGCGGGTCCACAGATACGCAGTATTTT.

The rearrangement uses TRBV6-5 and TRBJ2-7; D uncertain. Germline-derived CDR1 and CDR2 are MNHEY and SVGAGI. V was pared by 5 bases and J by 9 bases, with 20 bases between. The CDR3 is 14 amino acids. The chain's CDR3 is CASSPGGGDWRQYV. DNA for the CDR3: TGTGCCAGCAGTCCCGGTGGCGGAGATTGGCGGCAGTACGTC.

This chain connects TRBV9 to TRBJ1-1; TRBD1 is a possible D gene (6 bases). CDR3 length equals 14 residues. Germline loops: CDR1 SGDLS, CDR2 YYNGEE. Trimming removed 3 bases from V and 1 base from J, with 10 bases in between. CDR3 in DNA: TGTGCCAGCAGCGGTCGACAGGCGAACACTGAAGCTTTCTTT. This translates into CASSGRQANTEAFF.